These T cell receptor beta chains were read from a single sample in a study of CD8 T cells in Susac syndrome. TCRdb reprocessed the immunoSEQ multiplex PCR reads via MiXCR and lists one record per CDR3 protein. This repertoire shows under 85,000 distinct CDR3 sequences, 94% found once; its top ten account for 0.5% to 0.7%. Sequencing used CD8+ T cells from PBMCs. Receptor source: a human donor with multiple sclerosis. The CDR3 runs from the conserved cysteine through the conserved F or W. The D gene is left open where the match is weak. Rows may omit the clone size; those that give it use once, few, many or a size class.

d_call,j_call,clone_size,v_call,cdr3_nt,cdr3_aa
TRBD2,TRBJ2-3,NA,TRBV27,TGTGCCAGCAGTTTAACGACTAGCGGGGGGTACGATACGCAGTATTTT,CASSLTTSGGYDTQYF
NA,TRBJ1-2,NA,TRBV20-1,TGCAGTGCTAGGGGGCAGTCCCATGGCTACACCTTC,CSARGQSHGYTF
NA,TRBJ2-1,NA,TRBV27,TGTGCCAGCAGAGGACCCAATGAGCAGTTCTTC,CASRGPNEQFF
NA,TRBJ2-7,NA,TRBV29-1,TGCAGCGTTGAAGATTGGTCCAGGGGGACTACCTACGAGCAGTACTTC,CSVEDWSRGTTYEQYF
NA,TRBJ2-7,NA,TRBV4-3,TGCGCCAGCAGCCAAGACCCCAGGGCAATCTACGAGCAGTACTTC,CASSQDPRAIYEQYF
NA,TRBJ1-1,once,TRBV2,TGTGCCAGCAGTGAATCACTCACTGAAGCTTTCTTT,CASSESLTEAFF
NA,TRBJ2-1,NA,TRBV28,TGTGCCAGCAGTTCGCTAGCGCATAGCTCCTACAATGAGCAGTTCTTC,CASSSLAHSSYNEQFF
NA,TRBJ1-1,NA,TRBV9,TGTGCCAGCAGCGTGGACCAGGGTAACGCTGAAGCTTTCTTT,CASSVDQGNAEAFF
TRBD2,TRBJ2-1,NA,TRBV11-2,TGTGCCAGCAGCTTAAGCGTAGCGGGAGAGGACTACAATGAGCAGTTCTTC,CASSLSVAGEDYNEQFF
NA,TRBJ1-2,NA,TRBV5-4,TGTGCCAGCAGCAAAGGGACATATGGCTACACCTTC,CASSKGTYGYTF
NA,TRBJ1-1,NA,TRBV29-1,TGCAGCTTTACTGGGGGCCTTGAAGCTTTCTTT,CSFTGGLEAFF
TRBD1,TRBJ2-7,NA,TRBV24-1,TGTGCCACCAGTGACCCGACAGGGGGCGTGGACGAGCAGTACTTC,CATSDPTGGVDEQYF
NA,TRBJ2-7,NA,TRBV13,TGTGCCAGCAGCTTAAGGGACGATCCCTACGAGCAGTACTTC,CASSLRDDPYEQYF
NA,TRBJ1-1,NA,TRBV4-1,TGCGCCAGCAGCCAAGATCTCGGCCCGGGCACTGAAGCTTTCTTT,CASSQDLGPGTEAFF
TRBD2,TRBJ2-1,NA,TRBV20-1,TGCAGTGCCCCGGGACTAGCCTACAATGAGCAGTTCTTC,CSAPGLAYNEQFF
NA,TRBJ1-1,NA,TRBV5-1,TGCGCCAGCAGCTTGTTGAGGGACACTGAAGCTTTCTTT,CASSLLRDTEAFF
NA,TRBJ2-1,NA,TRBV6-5,TGTGCCAGCAGTGCTATGAGCTCCTACAATGAGCAGTTCTTC,CASSAMSSYNEQFF
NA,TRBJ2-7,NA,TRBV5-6,TGTGCCAGCAGCCCTCCGAGCGGGCTGAGCTCCTACGAGCAGTACTTC,CASSPPSGLSSYEQYF
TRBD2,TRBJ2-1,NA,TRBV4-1,TGCGCCAGCAGCCCGCTAGCGGGAGAACACAATGAGCAGTTCTTC,CASSPLAGEHNEQFF
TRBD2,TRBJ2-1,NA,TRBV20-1,TGCAGTGCTAGGGGCTTGAGCGGGGGTTACAATGAGCAGTTCTTC,CSARGLSGGYNEQFF
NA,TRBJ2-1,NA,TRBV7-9,TGTGCCAGCAGCTTAGTAACCGTCAATGAGCAGTTCTTC,CASSLVTVNEQFF
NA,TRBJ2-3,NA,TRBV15,TGTGCCACCAGCAGAGATAGTACACAGGGTGCCGATACGCAGTATTTT,CATSRDSTQGADTQYF
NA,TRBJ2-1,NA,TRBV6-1,TGTGCCAGCACGGGGGGAACAGGGGTTAGCTACAATGAGCAGTTCTTC,CASTGGTGVSYNEQFF
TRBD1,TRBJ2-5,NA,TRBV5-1,TGCGCCAGCAGCACCCTGACAGGGACGGAGACCCAGTACTTC,CASSTLTGTETQYF
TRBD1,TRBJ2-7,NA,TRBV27,TGTGCCAGCAGTTTACTCCCGACAGGGAGCTCCTACGAGCAGTACTTC,CASSLLPTGSSYEQYF
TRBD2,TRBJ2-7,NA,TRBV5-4,TGTGCCAGCAGCTCCGGACTAGCGGGAGATCTGCAGTACTTC,CASSSGLAGDLQYF
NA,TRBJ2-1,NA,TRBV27,TGTGCCAGCAGTTTTGTGCCAGGGGCGTTATACAATGAGCAGTTCTTC,CASSFVPGALYNEQFF
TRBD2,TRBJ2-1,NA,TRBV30,TGTGCCTGGGACACCGGGACTAGCCCCAATGATGAGCAGTTCTTC,CAWDTGTSPNDEQFF
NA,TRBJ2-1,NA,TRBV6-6,TGTGCCAGCAGTTCCAAAGTCTACAATGAGCAGTTCTTC,CASSSKVYNEQFF
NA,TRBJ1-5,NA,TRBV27,TGTGCCAGCCATGACCCGGCCGTTAGCAATCAGCCCCAGCATTTT,CASHDPAVSNQPQHF
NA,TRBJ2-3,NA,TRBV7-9,TGTGCCAGCAGCTCAGCCGGGACTTCAGATACGCAGTATTTT,CASSSAGTSDTQYF
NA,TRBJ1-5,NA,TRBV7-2,TGTGCCAGCACCCTGGGACTCAGCAATCAGCCCCAGCATTTT,CASTLGLSNQPQHF
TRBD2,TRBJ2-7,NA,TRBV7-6,TGTGCCAGCAGCTCGGGACTAGCGGGAGGATCCAACTCCTACGAGCAGTACTTC,CASSSGLAGGSNSYEQYF
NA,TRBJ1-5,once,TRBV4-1,TGCGCCAGCAGCCAAGTGTTACTTAGCAATCAGCCCCAGCATTTT,CASSQVLLSNQPQHF
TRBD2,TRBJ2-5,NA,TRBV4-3,TGCGCCAGCAGCCCCGGGACTAGCGGGGGGACCCAGTACTTC,CASSPGTSGGTQYF
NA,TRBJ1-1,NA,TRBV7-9,TGTGCCAGCAACCCCGAACCCCACACTGAAGCTTTCTTT,CASNPEPHTEAFF
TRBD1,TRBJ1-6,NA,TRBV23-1,TGCGCCAGCAGCCTAACTACCGGGACAGCCACAAATTCACCCCTCCACTTT,CASSLTTGTATNSPLHF
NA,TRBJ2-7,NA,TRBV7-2,TGTGCCAGCAGCCCGAACCCCTACGAGCAGTACTTC,CASSPNPYEQYF
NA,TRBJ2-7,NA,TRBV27,TGTGCCAGCAGTGACGGAGTCGACTACGAGCAGTACTTC,CASSDGVDYEQYF